The following is a T cell receptor (beta chain) sequence with its context. Its antigen is unidentified. Using immunoSEQ multiplex PCR, the repertoire was profiled, and TCRdb retains in-frame clones only, with some absent. Altogether more than 25,000 clones are present, roughly 90% being singletons, with the ten largest covering 1% to 1.5%. The record originates from a study of T cell responses to AZD1222 COVID-19 vaccine. Notes on the study in general: White British donors predominated, females outnumbered males, and clonal diversity was possibly underestimated.

Germline values: CDR1 MNHNS, CDR2 SASEGT. The CDR3 has 14 residues. Trimming shortened V by 1 base and J by 17 bases, and 20 bases separated the two germline ends. V is TRBV6-1 and J is TRBJ1-4; D might be TRBD1 (5 bases). This TCR was sampled from an adult in good health. The material sequenced was peripheral blood, taken on day 0 of AZD1222 vaccination. CDR3 DNA: TGTGCCAGCAGTGAAGGGAGTTTCGGGGGAATAATATTTTTT. It specifies CASSEGSFGGIIFF.